The rows below give T cell receptor beta chains drawn from one sample of a study of blood T cell repertoires in COVID-19. Only in-frame clones appear in the TCRdb table, and some are missing; sequencing was by immunoSEQ multiplex PCR. The table lists tens of thousands of clones, approximately 91% of them singletons, with around 40% in the top ten. Sequenced sample: peripheral blood. These receptors were taken from a man aged 55 to 69 with active or convalescent COVID-19. Each CDR3 is given with its conserved first and last residue. The order of the fields is D gene, clone size, V gene, J gene, CDR3 protein, CDR3 DNA. The D gene is left open where the match is weak. The size of a clone is reported for some rows only, either as once, few or many, or as a class for expanded clones.

d_gene: TRBD1
abundance: NA
v_gene: TRBV27
j_gene: TRBJ1-5
CDR3aa: CASSLLTFPGGVRQPQHF
CDR3nt: TGTGCCAGCAGTCTCCTAACCTTTCCAGGGGGAGTACGTCAGCCCCAGCATTTT

d_gene: NA
abundance: once
v_gene: TRBV18
j_gene: TRBJ2-2
CDR3aa: CASSPVRTPSTGELFF
CDR3nt: TGTGCCAGCTCACCAGTCCGGACTCCCTCCACCGGGGAGCTGTTTTTT

d_gene: NA
abundance: NA
v_gene: TRBV5-4
j_gene: TRBJ1-1
CDR3aa: CASSLGSQALNTEAFF
CDR3nt: TGTGCCAGCAGCTTGGGTTCTCAGGCATTGAACACTGAAGCTTTCTTT

d_gene: TRBD2
abundance: NA
v_gene: TRBV29-1
j_gene: TRBJ2-2
CDR3aa: CSVPGTRGTGELFF
CDR3nt: TGCAGCGTCCCCGGGACTAGGGGCACCGGGGAGCTGTTTTTT

d_gene: TRBD2
abundance: NA
v_gene: TRBV5-1
j_gene: TRBJ2-7
CDR3aa: CASSSPGSGGEKQYF
CDR3nt: TGCGCCAGCAGCTCGCCGGGTAGCGGGGGTGAGAAGCAGTACTTC

d_gene: NA
abundance: NA
v_gene: TRBV19
j_gene: TRBJ2-3
CDR3aa: CASRDLWGVKGTDTQYF
CDR3nt: TGTGCCAGTAGAGACTTGTGGGGGGTCAAGGGCACAGATACGCAGTATTTT

d_gene: NA
abundance: NA
v_gene: TRBV24-1
j_gene: TRBJ1-5
CDR3aa: CATRRQGQTLLNQPQHF
CDR3nt: TGTGCCACCAGACGACAAGGACAGACTCTCTTGAATCAGCCCCAGCATTTT

d_gene: TRBD2
abundance: medium-sized
v_gene: TRBV7-3
j_gene: TRBJ2-3
CDR3aa: CASSPSGGVADTQYF
CDR3nt: TGTGCCAGCAGCCCTAGCGGGGGTGTTGCAGATACGCAGTATTTT

d_gene: TRBD1
abundance: NA
v_gene: TRBV28
j_gene: TRBJ1-1
CDR3aa: CASSSQGVGTEAFF
CDR3nt: TGTGCCAGCAGTTCACAGGGGGTGGGGACTGAAGCTTTCTTT

d_gene: TRBD1
abundance: once
v_gene: TRBV5-1
j_gene: TRBJ2-3
CDR3aa: CASSLGDSSYGDTQYF
CDR3nt: TGCGCCAGCAGCTTGGGGGACAGTTCCTACGGAGATACGCAGTATTTT

d_gene: TRBD1
abundance: NA
v_gene: TRBV7-8
j_gene: TRBJ2-5
CDR3aa: CASSGDRQETQYF
CDR3nt: TGTGCCAGCAGTGGGGACAGGCAGGAGACCCAGTACTTC

d_gene: TRBD2
abundance: NA
v_gene: TRBV27
j_gene: TRBJ2-1
CDR3aa: CASSFGLAAFKAQFF
CDR3nt: TGTGCCAGCAGTTTTGGTCTAGCGGCCTTCAAAGCGCAGTTCTTC

d_gene: NA
abundance: NA
v_gene: TRBV2
j_gene: TRBJ2-5
CDR3aa: CASSGQQHQETQYF
CDR3nt: TGTGCCAGCAGTGGGCAACAGCACCAAGAGACCCAGTACTTC

d_gene: TRBD1
abundance: NA
v_gene: TRBV2
j_gene: TRBJ1-6
CDR3aa: CASRDGQGSSYNSPLHF
CDR3nt: TGTGCCAGCAGAGATGGACAGGGGAGCTCCTATAATTCACCCCTCCACTTT

d_gene: TRBD1
abundance: NA
v_gene: TRBV2
j_gene: TRBJ2-6
CDR3aa: CASRRQGATGANVLTF
CDR3nt: TGTGCCAGCAGACGACAGGGGGCAACAGGGGCCAACGTCCTGACTTTC

d_gene: TRBD1
abundance: NA
v_gene: TRBV28
j_gene: TRBJ1-2
CDR3aa: CASSPPRTGLNYGYTF
CDR3nt: TGTGCCAGCAGCCCCCCACGGACAGGATTAAACTATGGCTACACCTTC

d_gene: TRBD1
abundance: NA
v_gene: TRBV4-1
j_gene: TRBJ2-1
CDR3aa: CASSQVRTGKQFF
CDR3nt: TGCGCCAGCAGCCAAGTTAGGACAGGGAAGCAGTTCTTC

d_gene: TRBD2
abundance: NA
v_gene: TRBV28
j_gene: TRBJ2-7
CDR3aa: CASSFPRGRPGLQEQYF
CDR3nt: TGTGCCAGCAGTTTTCCGAGAGGACGCCCGGGACTACAAGAGCAGTACTTC

d_gene: NA
abundance: NA
v_gene: TRBV6-5
j_gene: TRBJ1-1
CDR3aa: CASSRVQNTEAFF
CDR3nt: TGTGCCAGCAGTCGCGTCCAGAACACTGAAGCTTTCTTT

d_gene: NA
abundance: NA
v_gene: TRBV5-1
j_gene: TRBJ1-5
CDR3aa: CASSLGPEPNQPQHF
CDR3nt: TGCGCCAGCAGCTTGGGGCCGGAGCCCAATCAGCCCCAGCATTTT

d_gene: TRBD2
abundance: NA
v_gene: TRBV18
j_gene: TRBJ2-3
CDR3aa: CASSPLGTSLLTDTQYF
CDR3nt: TGTGCCAGCTCACCACTTGGGACTAGCCTCCTCACAGATACGCAGTATTTT

d_gene: TRBD1
abundance: NA
v_gene: TRBV25-1
j_gene: TRBJ1-4
CDR3aa: CASSIRTGGGGTNEKLFF
CDR3nt: TGTGCCAGCAGTATACGGACAGGGGGCGGAGGGACTAATGAAAAACTGTTTTTT